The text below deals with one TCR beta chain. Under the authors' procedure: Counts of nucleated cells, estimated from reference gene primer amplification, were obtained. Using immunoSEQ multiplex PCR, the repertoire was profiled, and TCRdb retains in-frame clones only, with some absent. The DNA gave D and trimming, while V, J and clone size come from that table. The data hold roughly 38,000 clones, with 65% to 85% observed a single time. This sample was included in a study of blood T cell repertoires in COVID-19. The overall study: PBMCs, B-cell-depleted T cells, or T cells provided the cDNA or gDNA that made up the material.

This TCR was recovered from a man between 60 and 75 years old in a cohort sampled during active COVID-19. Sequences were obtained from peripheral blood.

In nucleotides, the CDR3 is TGTGCCAGCAGTGAACAAGGACACAATTCACCCCTCCACTTT. Its protein product is CASSEQGHNSPLHF. The rearrangement links TRBV6-1 to TRBJ1-6, with D tentatively TRBD1 (5 bases). Trimming left V 2 bases short and J 7 bases short, with 9 bases between. Germline CDR1 MNHNS, CDR2 SASEGT. CDR3 length equals 14 residues.